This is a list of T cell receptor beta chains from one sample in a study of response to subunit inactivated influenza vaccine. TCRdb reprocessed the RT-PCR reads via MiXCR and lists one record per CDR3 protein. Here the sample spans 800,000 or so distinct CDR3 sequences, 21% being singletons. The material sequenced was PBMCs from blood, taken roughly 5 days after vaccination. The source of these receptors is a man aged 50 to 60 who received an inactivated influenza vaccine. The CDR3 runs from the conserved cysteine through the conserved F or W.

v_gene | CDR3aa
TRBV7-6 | CASSARQGGTGELFF
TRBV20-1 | CSAGNQGAARKLFF
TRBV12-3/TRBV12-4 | CASSGQTGTEAFF
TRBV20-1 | CSATGQGGTDTQYF
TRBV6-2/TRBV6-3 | CASRRGDRFPTGELFF
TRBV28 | CASSRAGRAYSNQPQHF
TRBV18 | CASSPGVTEQFF
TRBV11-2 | CASSQGGAGIPSTDTQYF
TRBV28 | CASRVVAGELFF
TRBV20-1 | CSASGRASNEQFF
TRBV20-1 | CSAVIAGGPYNEQFF
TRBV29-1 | CSVASGGEKGIQYF
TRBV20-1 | CSARDPLGETQYF
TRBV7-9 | CASSLGDNEQYF
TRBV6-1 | CASRSGTAGNTIYF
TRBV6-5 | CASSYFSKLAVYNEQFF
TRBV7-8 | CASSLAAWESSYEQYF
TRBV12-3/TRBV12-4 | CASSSGQGAFF
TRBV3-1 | CASSQDERGFLTRELFF
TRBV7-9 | CASSLVLGARSNQPQHF
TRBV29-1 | CSVEFSSSSYNEQFF
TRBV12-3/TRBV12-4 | CASSLATDTQYF
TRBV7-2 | CASSLGFSGEQFF
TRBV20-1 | CSARGKTGETQYF
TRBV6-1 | CASSPTASPPNTGELFF
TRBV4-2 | CASSQETSGQYNEQFF
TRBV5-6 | CASSDPLENTEAFF
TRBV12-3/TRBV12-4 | CASSPERLRNQPQHF
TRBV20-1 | CSAYGGLDYEQYF
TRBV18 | CASSASGQSSYNEQFF
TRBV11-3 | CASSLEAKAEAFF
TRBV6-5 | CASSYEGRAYGYTF
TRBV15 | CATSRGGPDRETQYF
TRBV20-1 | CSADRGSYNEQFF
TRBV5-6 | CASRLGLGGDTQYF
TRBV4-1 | CASSQPGRINYGYTF
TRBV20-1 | CSASTSGRVSYNEQFF
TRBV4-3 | CASSQDPSGRANEQFF
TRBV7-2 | CASSSSPGATQYF
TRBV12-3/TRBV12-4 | CATRGLALNEQFF
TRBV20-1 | CSARRGPSTDTQYF
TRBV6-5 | CASSYPRQGFSDEQFF
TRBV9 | CASSQGPARTEAFF
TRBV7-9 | CASPKGTSVYTGELFF
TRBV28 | CASSLIRGAKNIQYF
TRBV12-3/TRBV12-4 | CASSSDRDLRPQHF